This T cell receptor beta chain was retrieved from a study of blood T cell repertoires in COVID-19. Overall study: Both acute and convalescent COVID-19 samples were obtained from the United States, Italy and Spain. The cDNA or gDNA used as material had been derived from T cells, B-cell-depleted T cells, or PBMCs.

CDR3 length: 15 residues. V was shortened by 2 bases and J by 0 bases, with 10 bases between the two germline ends. The germline V gene encodes CDR1 MDHEN and CDR2 SYDVKM. Authors' analysis steps: Researchers report that nucleated cell counts were estimated from reference gene primer amplification. This table comes from immunoSEQ multiplex PCR, and its TCRdb copy is limited to in-frame clones, with some not included. From that table come the V and J calls and clone size; the DNA was used to work out D and trimming. The sample has around 320,000 clones, roughly nine tenths seen once. This TCR derives from a man between 18 and 35 years old with active or convalescent COVID-19. The sample consisted of peripheral blood. This chain uses TRBV28 with TRBJ1-2; D is unresolved. The CDR3 DNA sequence: TGTGCCAGCAGTTTACCGATAGAAACTAACTATGGCTACACCTTC. This encodes CASSLPIETNYGYTF.